The 28 T cell receptor beta chains in this list originate from one sample, sequenced in a study of regulatory T cells in long-lasting Graves disease. Time point given: newly diagnosed GD, antithyroid drugs for less than 3 months. The authors made the TCR library using RNA they extracted from PBMCs. Arm-PCR with iRepertoire HTBI primers amplified the CDR3 regions for these TCR beta libraries. TCRdb redid the calling of the multiplex PCR reads with MiXCR, one entry per CDR3 protein. Of about 400,000 distinct CDR3 sequences in the sample, around 15% were seen once. The input for sequencing was peripheral blood mononuclear cells (PBMCs), taken at new diagnosis, from a patient treated with antithyroid drugs. The receptor source for this set is a female donor with Graves disease.

This clonotype was counted ten times or more. This chain uses TRBV14 with TRBJ1-2; D not certain. Germline CDR1 and CDR2: SGHDN and FVKESK. Trimming took 0 bases from V and 4 from J, leaving 21 bases between them. The CDR3 has 18 residues. This chain's CDR3 is CASSQDYLDGFGSYGYTF. The CDR3 nucleotides are TGTGCCAGCAGCCAAGATTACCTAGACGGTTTCGGGAGCTATGGCTACACCTTC.

This clonotype came up a few times. The chain combines TRBV2 with TRBJ1-4; 8 bases line up with TRBD1. CDR3 length: 13 amino acids. Trimming cost V 8 bases and J 10 bases; bases outside gene matches: 9. Looked up from germline, CDR1 is SNHLY and CDR2 is FYNNEI. The CDR3 nucleotides are TGTGCCAGCGGCGGACAGGGAAGGGTAAAACTGTTTTTT. Translation: CASGGQGRVKLFF.

This clonotype was observed a handful of times. The chain employs TRBV27 and TRBJ1-1, with unresolved D. V was clipped by 6 bases and J by 4 bases, with 6 bases between them. The CDR3 contains 11 residues. From germline, CDR1 is MNHEY and CDR2 SMNVEV (reference sequence). This chain's CDR3 is CASRRATEAFF. CDR3 sequence (DNA): TGTGCCAGCAGACGGGCCACTGAAGCTTTCTTT.

In this sample, this clonotype turned up many times. The chain employs TRBV6-1 and TRBJ1-1, with 9 bases identical to TRBD1. The V and J ends lost 6 bases and 3 bases, in that order; junction bases with no gene match: 2. Germline values: CDR1 MNHNS, CDR2 SASEGT. The CDR3 loop spans 13 amino acids. The chain's CDR3 is CASRWTGDTEAFF. The DNA of the CDR3 is TGTGCCAGCAGATGGACAGGGGACACTGAAGCTTTCTTT.

This clonotype was recorded at least ten times. The chain uses TRBV5-1 and TRBJ2-7; 7 positions agree with TRBD1. V trimming: 4 bases; J trimming: 3 bases; junction bases outside the gene matches: 4. Germline V CDR1 and CDR2: SGHRS, YFSETQ. The CDR3 sequence is 13 residues long. The CDR3 sequence: CASSLGQSYEQYF. The CDR3 region has the DNA TGCGCCAGCAGCCTGGGACAGAGCTACGAGCAGTACTTC. Full variable domain (outside the CDR3, taken from reference TRBV5-1 and TRBJ2-7): KAGVTQTPRYLIKTRGQQVTLSCSPISGHRSVSWYQQTPGQGLQFLFEYFSETQRNKGNFPGRFSGRQFSNSRSEMNVSTLELGDSALYLCASSLGQSYEQYFGPGTRLTVT.

At least ten counts were recorded for this clonotype. J is TRBJ1-1 and V is TRBV6-5, with 9 bases that match TRBD1. Germline-derived CDR1 and CDR2 are MNHEY and SVGAGI. The CDR3 consists of 16 residues. Losses at the gene ends were 0 bases for V and 9 bases for J; bases not matched to a gene: 11. The CDR3 DNA sequence: TGTGCCAGCAGTTACTCCCGGTCCGGGACAGGGCAGAAAGCTTTCTTT. Translated: CASSYSRSGTGQKAFF.

This clonotype was observed many times. V is TRBV28 and J is TRBJ2-1, with 8 positions matching TRBD2. This CDR3 region has 18 residues. Germline assignment: CDR1 MDHEN and CDR2 SYDVKM. Trimming took 2 bases from V and 10 from J; bases not matched to a gene: 19. The CDR3: CASSLMGSSSGVLVEQFF. The CDR3 DNA follows: TGTGCCAGCAGTTTAATGGGATCTAGTAGCGGGGTCCTAGTAGAGCAGTTCTTC. Variable domain in full (rest from reference TRBV28 and TRBJ2-1): DVKVTQSSRYLVKRTGEKVFLECVQDMDHENMFWYRQDPGLGLRLIYFSYDVKMKEKGDIPEGYSVSREKKERFSLILESASTNQTSMYLCASSLMGSSSGVLVEQFFGPGTRLTVL.

This clonotype was observed many times. The chain links TRBV27 to TRBJ2-1, with 12 bases matching TRBD2. The CDR3 spans 16 residues. V lost 7 bases and J lost 2; bases outside the gene matches: 6. Germline assignment: CDR1 MNHEY and CDR2 SMNVEV (reference sequence). CDR3 protein: CASTLAGGLPYNEQFF. CDR3 DNA sequence: TGTGCCAGCACGCTAGCGGGAGGGCTCCCCTACAATGAGCAGTTCTTC.

This clonotype was observed a few times. V gene TRBV6-2 or TRBV6-3 combines with J gene TRBJ2-4; 7 nucleotides line up with TRBD1. Germline loops: CDR1 MNHEY, CDR2 SVGEGT. The CDR3 covers 14 residues. Trimming at V came to 5 bases and at J to 8 bases, leaving 9 bases not matched to a gene. CDR3 sequence: CASSNRQGRDIQYF. The CDR3 nucleotides read TGTGCCAGCAGTAACCGACAGGGTAGGGACATTCAGTACTTC.

This clonotype showed up just a few times. The CDR3 DNA follows: TGTGCCACCAGTGATGGGACCGACAAGGGTGGCTACACCTTC. It specifies CATSDGTDKGGYTF. The rearrangement uses TRBV24-1 and TRBJ1-2; maybe TRBD1 (5 bases). The CDR3 is 14 amino acids. The germline gives CDR1 KGHDR, CDR2 SFDVKD. The V gene lost 3 bases and the J gene lost 7 bases, with 14 bases spanning the gap.

This clonotype was counted at least ten times. J is TRBJ1-2 and V is TRBV10-3; 7 bases align to TRBD1. The CDR3 is made up of 13 amino acids. Losses at the gene ends were 11 bases for V and 3 bases for J; bases not matched to a gene: 9. Germline-derived CDR1 and CDR2 are ENHRY and SYGVKD. For the CDR3, the DNA is TGTGCCCTAAAACAGGGGCAGGACTATGGCTACACCTTC. Its protein is CALKQGQDYGYTF.

This clonotype was found many times. The rearrangement links TRBV6-5 to TRBJ2-2, with D perhaps matching TRBD1 (5 bases). The CDR3 is 13 residues long. The V gene's germline CDR1 is MNHEY and CDR2 SVGAGI. The V end lost 2 bases, the J end lost 6 bases, and 7 bases lay between the germline ends. The CDR3 sequence: CASSYQGAGELFF. The CDR3, as DNA: TGTGCCAGCAGTTACCAGGGCGCCGGGGAGCTGTTTTTT.

At least ten counts were recorded for this clonotype. The genes are TRBV20-1 and TRBJ1-1; 9 positions agree with TRBD1. The CDR3 consists of 14 residues. Germline V gene lookup returns CDR1 DFQATT and CDR2 SNEGSKA (reference sequence). Trimming took 5 bases from V and 10 from J; bases not matched to a gene: 14. The CDR3: CSAPPQTGGRVAFF. DNA of the CDR3: TGCAGTGCTCCCCCCCAAACAGGGGGCCGAGTAGCTTTCTTT.

This clonotype was found many times. The chain couples TRBV20-1 to TRBJ1-2; TRBD1 matches at 8 bases. V lost 6 bases and J lost 6; bases outside the gene matches: 6. This CDR3 is 12 amino acids long. The germline V gene encodes CDR1 DFQATT and CDR2 SNEGSKA (reference sequence). CDR3 DNA: TGCAGTGCCGCCAGGACAGGGAATGGCTACACCTTC. It translates to CSAARTGNGYTF.

This clonotype was counted ten times or more. The CDR3 sequence: CSVEEGGIDGYTF. The DNA of the CDR3 is TGCAGCGTTGAAGAAGGGGGGATTGATGGCTACACCTTC. The chain has TRBV29-1 and TRBJ1-2, with D possibly matching TRBD1 (6 bases). Germline V gene sequence: CDR1 SQVTM, CDR2 ANQGSEA. Between the trimmed V and J ends, which lost 0 bases and 6 bases, there was a span of 11 bases. CDR3 length: 13 amino acids.

This clonotype was found many times. The chain has TRBV7-8 and TRBJ2-3; tentatively, D is TRBD1 or TRBD2 (5 bases each). The CDR3 runs to 17 residues. Germline CDR1 SGHVS, CDR2 FQNEAQ. Trimming took 2 bases from V and 0 from J, leaving 15 bases between them. The CDR3 region is CASSLRGGHRSTDTQYF. In DNA form, the CDR3 reads TGTGCCAGCAGCTTAAGAGGAGGCCACAGGAGCACAGATACGCAGTATTTT.

This clonotype was seen a few times. The conserved final phenylalanine or tryptophan is absent from the CDR3, which likely points to a read error. The V gene is TRBV6-2 or TRBV6-3, the J gene TRBJ1-5; TRBD1 agrees at 7 bases. Germline V gene sequence: CDR1 MNHEY, CDR2 SVGEGT. This CDR3 has 16 residues. V was clipped by 6 bases and J by 0 bases; unmatched bases: 8. CDR3 amino acids: CASRPPYRGSNQPQHS. CDR3 nucleotides: TGTGCCAGCAGGCCCCCCTACAGGGGTAGCAATCAGCCCCAGCATTCT.

This clonotype was seen many times. The rearrangement joins TRBV18 to TRBJ2-3; no clear D gene. This CDR3 is 15 amino acids long. The V and J ends lost 0 bases and 0 bases respectively, with 7 bases between them. Germline V gene data show CDR1 as KGHSH and CDR2 as LQKENI. CDR3 amino acids: CASSPPASSTDTQYF. CDR3 in DNA: TGTGCCAGCTCACCACCGGCATCCAGCACAGATACGCAGTATTTT.

This clonotype was recorded at least ten times. The rearrangement uses TRBV5-6 and TRBJ2-7; 10 nucleotides align to TRBD2. The CDR3 consists of 15 residues. J gave up 3 bases and V 4 bases, and 7 bases lay outside the gene matches. Per the germline V gene, CDR1 is SGHDT and CDR2 is YYEEEE. CDR3 amino acids: CASSRGRTSGYEQYF. The CDR3 bases are TGTGCCAGCAGCCGGGGGAGGACTAGCGGCTACGAGCAGTACTTC.

This clonotype was recorded at least ten times. The chain combines TRBV5-6 with TRBJ2-2, with 14 bases matching TRBD2. This CDR3 contains 19 residues. J was trimmed by 1 base and V by 4 bases; bases with no gene match: 9. Germline V gene data show CDR1 as SGHDT and CDR2 as YYEEEE. The CDR3 loop is CASSQLGLAGARNTGELFF. The CDR3 coding sequence is TGTGCCAGCAGCCAACTGGGACTAGCGGGAGCCCGGAACACCGGGGAGCTGTTTTTT.

The CDR3 coding sequence is TGCAGCGTTGACCCCATCCCAGGCACTGAAGCTTTCTTT. Its protein is CSVDPIPGTEAFF. This sequence joins TRBV29-1 and TRBJ1-1; D call uncertain. V was pared by 3 bases and J by 4 bases, with 12 bases between. There are 13 residues in the CDR3. Per germline, CDR1 SQVTM and CDR2 ANQGSEA.

The table lists this clonotype with many counts. The rearrangement links TRBV20-1 to TRBJ2-7; TRBD2 agrees at 10 bases. From germline, CDR1 is DFQATT and CDR2 SNEGSKA (reference sequence). The CDR3 loop spans 16 amino acids. With 3 bases clipped from V and 1 base from J, the junction kept 9 bases outside the gene matches. CDR3 DNA: TGCAGTGCTAGTTTCCTAGCGGGAGCGGCTTCCTACGAGCAGTACTTC. It is translated as CSASFLAGAASYEQYF.

This clonotype was seen a few times. The J gene is TRBJ2-7, the V gene TRBV27, with TRBD2 matching 10 bases. Germline lookup yields CDR1 MNHEY and CDR2 SMNVEV (reference sequence). The junction had 0 bases not matched to a gene; V was cut back by 0 bases and J by 4 bases. The CDR3 is 14 amino acids. The CDR3 DNA is TGTGCCAGCAGTTTATCTAGCGGGAGGTACGAGCAGTACTTC. It translates to CASSLSSGRYEQYF.

This clonotype was detected ten times or more. CDR3 in DNA: TGCGCCAGCAGCCCCGACCCGGGACAGGAGGCTTTCTTT. Encoded protein: CASSPDPGQEAFF. This chain uses TRBV5-1 with TRBJ1-1; 8 bases are shared with TRBD1. After removal of 4 bases from V and 11 bases from J, the junction contained 10 bases not matched to a gene. CDR3 size: 13 residues. Germline loops: CDR1 SGHRS, CDR2 YFSETQ.

This clonotype was observed many times. This is likely a read error, given that the CDR3 carries no conserved phenylalanine or tryptophan at its end. In DNA form, the CDR3 reads TGTGCCAGCAGACAGGGACTGGGTTTTGGGAGGGGGGCGTCGACTGAAGCTTTCCTT. The encoded protein is CASRQGLGFGRGASTEAFL. The genes are TRBV28 and TRBJ1-1; a weak D match, TRBD1 (6 bases). Germline CDR1 is MDHEN and CDR2 is SYDVKM. Trimming removed 6 bases at V and 5 bases at J, with 31 bases between. The CDR3 loop spans 19 amino acids.

This clonotype was counted only a few times. The chain links TRBV10-3 to TRBJ1-3; D remains unclear. The germline V and J ends were trimmed by 5 bases and 6 bases, with 8 bases remaining between them. Germline lookup yields CDR1 ENHRY and CDR2 SYGVKD. The CDR3 is 12 amino acids. The CDR3: CAISRTENTIYF. The CDR3 coding sequence is TGTGCCATCAGTCGGACGGAAAACACCATATATTTT.

This clonotype was observed many times. V is TRBV6-5 and J is TRBJ2-7, with D tentatively TRBD1 (6 bases). The CDR3 runs 15 residues. The V end lost 0 bases, the J end lost 2 bases, and 11 bases lay between the germline ends. Germline assignment: CDR1 MNHEY and CDR2 SVGAGI. The CDR3 protein is CASSYSPGDAYEQYF. CDR3 nucleotides: TGTGCCAGCAGTTACTCGCCAGGGGATGCCTACGAGCAGTACTTC.

This chain joins TRBV29-1 and TRBJ2-3; 7 bases align to TRBD2. V shed 7 bases and J 2 bases; nucleotides not matched to a gene: 18. The CDR3 totals 17 residues. Looked up from germline, CDR1 is SQVTM and CDR2 is ANQGSEA. The CDR3 region is CSASPPLQRGYTDTQYF. Written as DNA, the CDR3 is TGCAGCGCCTCCCCGCCCCTTCAGCGGGGTTACACAGATACGCAGTATTTT.